Listed below are T cell receptor beta chains from one sample, sequenced in a study of blood T cell repertoires in COVID-19. Using immunoSEQ multiplex PCR, the repertoire was profiled, and TCRdb retains in-frame clones only, with some absent. The sample contains tens of thousands of clones, less than 85% of which appear only once. Material: peripheral blood. The receptors derive from a human donor with acute or convalescent COVID-19. The donor label of this sample is uncertain. Each CDR3 is given with its conserved first and last residue. The D gene is left open where the match is weak. Clone size is given for some rows only: seen once, a few or many times, or a class if the clone is expanded.

v_gene: TRBV4-2
j_gene: TRBJ2-1
abundance: -
d_gene: TRBD2
CDR3nt: TGTGCCAGCAGCCCGTCGACCGGGGGACTAGCGGGAAACAATGAGCAGTTCTTC
CDR3aa: CASSPSTGGLAGNNEQFF

v_gene: TRBV5-6
j_gene: TRBJ2-2
abundance: -
d_gene: TRBD2
CDR3nt: TGTGCCAGCAGCTTGGCGGGGGGGCCGAACACCGGGGAGCTGTTTTTT
CDR3aa: CASSLAGGPNTGELFF

v_gene: TRBV7-6
j_gene: TRBJ1-1
abundance: -
d_gene: -
CDR3nt: TGTGCCAGCAGCTCCCAACAGCTCACTGAAGCTTTCTTT
CDR3aa: CASSSQQLTEAFF

v_gene: TRBV19
j_gene: TRBJ2-3
abundance: few
d_gene: TRBD1
CDR3nt: TGTGCCAGTAGAAGGGACAGGGTGACAGATACGCAGTATTTT
CDR3aa: CASRRDRVTDTQYF

v_gene: TRBV28
j_gene: TRBJ1-6
abundance: -
d_gene: TRBD1
CDR3nt: TGTGCCACTCACGGACAGGGGAAGTCACCCCTCCACTTT
CDR3aa: CATHGQGKSPLHF

v_gene: TRBV28
j_gene: TRBJ1-1
abundance: medium-sized
d_gene: TRBD1
CDR3nt: TGTGCCAGCAGGGCCGGGACAGGGCAAGCTTTCTTT
CDR3aa: CASRAGTGQAFF

v_gene: TRBV3-1/TRBV3-2
j_gene: TRBJ2-4
abundance: -
d_gene: TRBD1
CDR3nt: TGTGCCAGCAGTGACAGGGTCTTGAACATTCAGTACTTC
CDR3aa: CASSDRVLNIQYF

v_gene: TRBV7-8
j_gene: TRBJ2-7
abundance: -
d_gene: TRBD1
CDR3nt: TGTGCCAGCAGCCGCGACAGGGGAGGCTCCTACGAGCAGTACTTC
CDR3aa: CASSRDRGGSYEQYF

v_gene: TRBV6-2/TRBV6-3
j_gene: TRBJ2-4
abundance: few
d_gene: TRBD1
CDR3nt: TGTGCCAGCAGTTACAGGGGGCGAAACATTCAGTACTTC
CDR3aa: CASSYRGRNIQYF

v_gene: TRBV5-6
j_gene: TRBJ2-3
abundance: -
d_gene: -
CDR3nt: TGTGCCAGCAGCTTGGCCTCGGGGGCAGATACGCAGTATTTT
CDR3aa: CASSLASGADTQYF

v_gene: TRBV7-6
j_gene: TRBJ2-2
abundance: -
d_gene: -
CDR3nt: TGTGCCAGCAGCCCAATGCTACCTAACACCGGGGAGCTGTTTTTT
CDR3aa: CASSPMLPNTGELFF

v_gene: TRBV6-5
j_gene: TRBJ2-5
abundance: -
d_gene: TRBD2
CDR3nt: TGTGCCAGCAATTTGGGGGGAGGGCGAGAGACCCAGTACTTC
CDR3aa: CASNLGGGRETQYF

v_gene: TRBV14
j_gene: TRBJ1-2
abundance: medium-sized
d_gene: -
CDR3nt: TGTGCCAGCAGCCAAGCTCGGGACTATGGCTACACCTTC
CDR3aa: CASSQARDYGYTF

v_gene: TRBV5-1
j_gene: TRBJ1-2
abundance: few
d_gene: TRBD1
CDR3nt: TGCGCCAGCAGCCGGGGGACAGGGGGCTTTGGGTATGGCTACACCTTC
CDR3aa: CASSRGTGGFGYGYTF

v_gene: TRBV27
j_gene: TRBJ1-2
abundance: -
d_gene: TRBD1
CDR3nt: TGTGCCAGCAGTTTAACAGGGGGATATGGCTACACCTTC
CDR3aa: CASSLTGGYGYTF

v_gene: TRBV9
j_gene: TRBJ2-4
abundance: -
d_gene: -
CDR3nt: TGTGCCAGCAGCGTTGATGTGATAGCGTCAAACATTCAGTACTTC
CDR3aa: CASSVDVIASNIQYF

v_gene: TRBV27
j_gene: TRBJ2-2
abundance: -
d_gene: TRBD2
CDR3nt: TGTGCCAGCAGTTTATCGGGGACTAGCGGGAGGGCCGGCGGGGAGCTGTTTTTT
CDR3aa: CASSLSGTSGRAGGELFF

v_gene: TRBV30
j_gene: TRBJ1-5
abundance: few
d_gene: TRBD1
CDR3nt: TGTGCCTGGAGTTTTCCGACAGGGAAGGGGACTAGCAATCAGCCCCAGCATTTT
CDR3aa: CAWSFPTGKGTSNQPQHF

v_gene: TRBV7-9
j_gene: TRBJ1-2
abundance: few
d_gene: TRBD1
CDR3nt: TGTGCCAGCAGCTTAGGGGTGGGACAGGGGGCCTCTGGCTACACCTTC
CDR3aa: CASSLGVGQGASGYTF

v_gene: TRBV7-2
j_gene: TRBJ2-7
abundance: -
d_gene: TRBD1
CDR3nt: TGTGCCAGCAGCGGACAGGGGTCCAACTCCTACGAGCAGTACTTC
CDR3aa: CASSGQGSNSYEQYF

v_gene: TRBV4-2
j_gene: TRBJ1-3
abundance: -
d_gene: -
CDR3nt: TGTGCCAGCAGCCAAGATCCGGTCGTCTCTGGAAACACCATATATTTT
CDR3aa: CASSQDPVVSGNTIYF

v_gene: TRBV5-4
j_gene: TRBJ2-3
abundance: -
d_gene: -
CDR3nt: TGTGCCAGCAGCCCGCGAGGCCGAAGAGATACGCAGTATTTT
CDR3aa: CASSPRGRRDTQYF

v_gene: TRBV7-2
j_gene: TRBJ2-1
abundance: -
d_gene: TRBD2
CDR3nt: TGTGCCAGCAGCCGGGGACTAGCGGGAGGGGGCAACAATGAGCAGTTCTTC
CDR3aa: CASSRGLAGGGNNEQFF

v_gene: TRBV2
j_gene: TRBJ1-2
abundance: -
d_gene: TRBD1
CDR3nt: TGTGCCACCAGGACAGGGGGCGGCTACACCTTC
CDR3aa: CATRTGGGYTF

v_gene: TRBV6-5
j_gene: TRBJ1-1
abundance: few
d_gene: TRBD1
CDR3nt: TGTGCCAGCAGAAACACAGGGGGATCAATTGCTTTCTTT
CDR3aa: CASRNTGGSIAFF

v_gene: TRBV7-3
j_gene: TRBJ1-2
abundance: few
d_gene: TRBD1
CDR3nt: TGTGCCAGCAGCTCGGACAGGGTTGACTATGGCTACACCTTC
CDR3aa: CASSSDRVDYGYTF

v_gene: TRBV5-1
j_gene: TRBJ1-2
abundance: -
d_gene: -
CDR3nt: TGCGCCAGCAGTGAGTCCGCTAACTATGGCTACACCTTC
CDR3aa: CASSESANYGYTF

v_gene: TRBV5-1
j_gene: TRBJ2-2
abundance: -
d_gene: -
CDR3nt: TGCGCCAGCAGCTTGTTGTCTACCTACACCGGGGAGCTGTTTTTT
CDR3aa: CASSLLSTYTGELFF

v_gene: TRBV19
j_gene: TRBJ1-1
abundance: -
d_gene: -
CDR3nt: TGTGCCAGTAGTATGAAGCGACTCGGGGACACTGAAGCTTTCTTT
CDR3aa: CASSMKRLGDTEAFF

v_gene: TRBV6-5
j_gene: TRBJ1-2
abundance: -
d_gene: TRBD1
CDR3nt: TGTGCCAGCACTCAGGACAGGGGGGACTACACCTTC
CDR3aa: CASTQDRGDYTF

v_gene: TRBV6-6
j_gene: TRBJ1-2
abundance: -
d_gene: TRBD1
CDR3nt: TGTGCCAGCAGGACAGGGGGCAGCGACTATGGCTACACCTTC
CDR3aa: CASRTGGSDYGYTF

v_gene: TRBV6-5
j_gene: TRBJ2-7
abundance: -
d_gene: TRBD1
CDR3nt: TGTGCCAGCAGTTACTTTTTGGGGACAGGGGTCGACGAGCAGTACTTC
CDR3aa: CASSYFLGTGVDEQYF

v_gene: TRBV11-2
j_gene: TRBJ2-6
abundance: -
d_gene: TRBD2
CDR3nt: TGTGCCAGCAGCCTAAGACTAGCGGGGGGGCCTGGGGCCAACGTCCTGACTTTC
CDR3aa: CASSLRLAGGPGANVLTF

v_gene: TRBV27
j_gene: TRBJ1-2
abundance: -
d_gene: -
CDR3nt: TGTGCCAGCAGTTTAAGGCCAGGGGCCAGCTACACCTTC
CDR3aa: CASSLRPGASYTF

v_gene: TRBV2
j_gene: TRBJ2-1
abundance: -
d_gene: -
CDR3nt: TGTGCCAGCAGTGGCCAGGCTTACAATGAGCAGTTCTTC
CDR3aa: CASSGQAYNEQFF

v_gene: TRBV7-9
j_gene: TRBJ2-1
abundance: -
d_gene: -
CDR3nt: TGTGCCAGCAGTCTAGCAGGGGCCGGTGAGCAGTTCTTC
CDR3aa: CASSLAGAGEQFF

v_gene: TRBV18
j_gene: TRBJ2-7
abundance: -
d_gene: TRBD2
CDR3nt: TGTGCCAGCTCACCCCCGACTAGCGGGAGGGCCGGAGAGCAGTACTTC
CDR3aa: CASSPPTSGRAGEQYF

v_gene: TRBV6-4
j_gene: TRBJ2-5
abundance: -
d_gene: -
CDR3nt: TGTGCCAGCAGTGACTCGGTGACTAGGGAGACCCAGTACTTC
CDR3aa: CASSDSVTRETQYF

v_gene: TRBV19
j_gene: TRBJ2-1
abundance: -
d_gene: TRBD1
CDR3nt: TGTGCCAGTAGTACCCCAGGGGGCTCCTACAATGAGCAGTTCTTC
CDR3aa: CASSTPGGSYNEQFF

v_gene: TRBV28
j_gene: TRBJ1-1
abundance: once
d_gene: -
CDR3nt: TGTGCCAGCAGTTTTTTATTAGGTAGGAGCACTGAAGCTTTCTTT
CDR3aa: CASSFLLGRSTEAFF

v_gene: TRBV15
j_gene: TRBJ2-3
abundance: -
d_gene: -
CDR3nt: TGTGCCACCAGCAGTAGAGATACGCAGTATTTT
CDR3aa: CATSSRDTQYF

v_gene: TRBV29-1
j_gene: TRBJ2-3
abundance: -
d_gene: TRBD1
CDR3nt: TGCAGCGTCGACGGCTCCGGGACAGGGAAGATGGATACGCAGTATTTT
CDR3aa: CSVDGSGTGKMDTQYF

v_gene: TRBV5-4
j_gene: TRBJ2-1
abundance: -
d_gene: -
CDR3nt: TGTGCCAGCAGCTTGCCAGGTGCCTACAATGAGCAGTTCTTC
CDR3aa: CASSLPGAYNEQFF

v_gene: TRBV5-4
j_gene: TRBJ1-2
abundance: -
d_gene: TRBD1
CDR3nt: TGTGCCAGCAGCTTGGGACAGGGCCAAGTTTATGGCTACACCTTC
CDR3aa: CASSLGQGQVYGYTF

v_gene: TRBV18
j_gene: TRBJ1-6
abundance: -
d_gene: -
CDR3nt: TGTGCCAGCTCACTGCTGACAGGACGATATAATTCACCCCTCCACTTT
CDR3aa: CASSLLTGRYNSPLHF

v_gene: TRBV10-3
j_gene: TRBJ2-1
abundance: once
d_gene: -
CDR3nt: TGTGCCATCAGTGAGGGTGCCGGGGGGCTCAATGAGCAGTTCTTC
CDR3aa: CAISEGAGGLNEQFF

v_gene: TRBV6-5
j_gene: TRBJ1-6
abundance: -
d_gene: TRBD1
CDR3nt: TGTGCCAGCAGTCAGGACAGGGGGCGTTCACCCCTCCACTTT
CDR3aa: CASSQDRGRSPLHF

v_gene: TRBV13
j_gene: TRBJ2-5
abundance: -
d_gene: TRBD1
CDR3nt: TGTGCCAGCCGGGACAGGGACCAAGAGACCCAGTACTTC
CDR3aa: CASRDRDQETQYF

v_gene: TRBV27
j_gene: TRBJ2-5
abundance: once
d_gene: -
CDR3nt: TGTGCCAGCAGTTTATCCCCCAGGGGTCAAGAGACCCAGTACTTC
CDR3aa: CASSLSPRGQETQYF

v_gene: TRBV6-6
j_gene: TRBJ1-2
abundance: -
d_gene: -
CDR3nt: TGTGCCAGCAGTTACCCGGTGGAAATGAGGGGGGGCTACACCTTC
CDR3aa: CASSYPVEMRGGYTF

v_gene: TRBV15
j_gene: TRBJ2-3
abundance: few
d_gene: -
CDR3nt: TGTGCCACCGGGCCCTACCCCACAGATACGCAGTATTTT
CDR3aa: CATGPYPTDTQYF

v_gene: TRBV11-3
j_gene: TRBJ2-1
abundance: -
d_gene: TRBD2
CDR3nt: TGTGCCAGCAGCTTAGCCGTGGGACTAGCTGCGAATGAGCAGTTCTTC
CDR3aa: CASSLAVGLAANEQFF

v_gene: TRBV7-3
j_gene: TRBJ2-2
abundance: -
d_gene: TRBD2
CDR3nt: TGTGCCAGCAGCGCTGGAACTAGCGGGAGTTTTAGGCGGAACACCGGGGAGCTGTTTTTT
CDR3aa: CASSAGTSGSFRRNTGELFF

v_gene: TRBV14
j_gene: TRBJ2-1
abundance: many
d_gene: TRBD1
CDR3nt: TGTGCCAGCAGCCTTCGATCCGGGACAGGGGAGCAGTTCTTC
CDR3aa: CASSLRSGTGEQFF

v_gene: TRBV19
j_gene: TRBJ1-6
abundance: once
d_gene: -
CDR3nt: TGTGCCAGTAGCCAACAAGAGGATGGATCACCCCTCCACTTT
CDR3aa: CASSQQEDGSPLHF

v_gene: TRBV28
j_gene: TRBJ1-5
abundance: -
d_gene: TRBD1
CDR3nt: TGTGCCAGCAGATCGGACTCCAGGGGGCATAGCAATCAGCCCCAGCATTTT
CDR3aa: CASRSDSRGHSNQPQHF

v_gene: TRBV6-5
j_gene: TRBJ1-1
abundance: few
d_gene: -
CDR3nt: TGTGCCAGCAGAGGAGACAGCTACAACACTGAAGCTTTCTTT
CDR3aa: CASRGDSYNTEAFF

v_gene: TRBV28
j_gene: TRBJ2-7
abundance: -
d_gene: TRBD1
CDR3nt: TGTGCCAGCAGTACCGGGACAGGCCGTCCCTACGAGCAGTACTTC
CDR3aa: CASSTGTGRPYEQYF